This entry concerns a single TCR beta chain. This sample was included in a study of blood T cell repertoires in COVID-19. Repertoires were generated with immunoSEQ multiplex PCR, while TCRdb's copy carries only in-frame clones and drops some. The table records 100,000 to 150,000 clones, 84% of them present only once. Germline-derived CDR1 and CDR2 are MNHEY and SVGAGI. Trimming pared 6 bases from V and 6 bases from J, leaving 16 bases between. The CDR3 covers 14 residues. The chain is built from TRBV6-5 and TRBJ2-3, with TRBD1 as a possible D gene (6 bases). Sample: peripheral blood. The source of this sequence is an older woman with acute or convalescent COVID-19. The CDR3, as DNA: TGTGCCAGCAGCCCACGCTACAGGGTTGATACGCAGTATTTT. Its translation: CASSPRYRVDTQYF.